The present TCR beta chain was sequenced within a study of T-cell memory formation after mild COVID-19. Germline-derived CDR1 and CDR2 are KGHSH and LQKENI. There are 14 residues in the CDR3. V was shortened by 5 bases and J by 3 bases, with 14 bases between the two germline ends. TCRdb analysed the 5' RACE reads with MiXCR anew, one entry per CDR3 protein. The repertoire holds under 200,000 distinct CDR3 sequences, with 10% to 15% as singletons. Sequenced: PBMCs or a T cell subset sorted from them (not recorded which). This TCR came from a man aged 18 to 29 who had mild COVID-19 (a few samples of this study predate the infection). Cell type and time point are not known. The rearrangement uses TRBV18 and TRBJ2-7, with D possibly matching TRBD1 (5 bases). CDR3 sequence: CASSEMMQGYEQYF. In DNA, the CDR3 is TGTGCCAGCTCAGAGATGATGCAGGGCTACGAGCAGTACTTC.